The 7 T cell receptor beta chains given below trace back to one sample, sequenced in a study of blood T cell repertoires in COVID-19. The assay was immunoSEQ multiplex PCR, and TCRdb's table has in-frame clones only and misses some. The sample holds hundreds of thousands of clones, less than 85% seen once. Specimen: PBMCs or T cells enriched from blood (not recorded which). Receptors were obtained from a young woman who had been exposed to COVID-19.

Turning to this clone: Compared with germline, one end of the junction differs, possibly owing to a read error. CDR3 region: CASSLGQGLENPEAFF. The DNA for the CDR3 is TGTGCCAGCAGCTTGGGACAGGGCCTAGAGAACCCTGAAGCTTTCTTT. The chain links TRBV7-2 to TRBJ1-1; 9 nucleotides agree with TRBD1. The length of the CDR3 is 16 residues. Germline V lookup: CDR1 SGHTA, CDR2 FQGNSA. Full variable domain (rest looked up from reference TRBV7-2 and TRBJ1-1): GAGVSQSPSNKVTEKGKDVELRCDPISGHTALYWYRQSLGQGLEFLIYFQGNSAPDKSGLPSDRFSAERTGGSVSTLTIQRTQQEDSAVYLCASSLGQGLENPEAFFGQGTRLTVV.

This clone showed up many times. The chain couples TRBV7-8 to TRBJ2-2; D is possibly TRBD2 (5 bases). Trimming removed 1 base from V and 0 bases from J, with 9 bases in between. Germline lookup yields CDR1 SGHVS and CDR2 FQNEAQ. The CDR3 extends over 16 amino acids. The CDR3 nucleotides read TGTGCCAGCAGCTTAGAGGTAGCGTCGAACACCGGGGAGCTGTTTTTT. Translating gives CASSLEVASNTGELFF.

The CDR3 spells CASSPAGSQQYF. CDR3 bases: TGTGCCAGCTCACCAGCAGGGTCCCAGCAGTATTTT. The gene calls are TRBV18 and TRBJ2-3; the D gene is possibly TRBD1 (5 bases). The V and J ends lost 2 bases and 11 bases respectively, with 11 bases between them. This CDR3 has 12 amino acids. Germline V CDR1 and CDR2: KGHSH, LQKENI.

The rearrangement uses TRBV9 and TRBJ2-5; D perhaps matches TRBD2 (6 bases). V gave up 0 bases and J gave up 2 bases, with 8 bases separating them. The CDR3 consists of 14 residues. CDR1 and CDR2 (germline): SGDLS, YYNGEE. DNA of the CDR3: TGTGCCAGCAGCGTAGACGGACTACAAGAGACCCAGTACTTC. This encodes CASSVDGLQETQYF.

The CDR3 DNA reads TGTGCCAGCAGCGTAGTCGGGACAGGGGACGAGCAGTACTTC. It codes for CASSVVGTGDEQYF. V is TRBV9 and J is TRBJ2-7, with 10 bases aligning to TRBD1. The CDR3 contains 14 residues. The germline gives CDR1 SGDLS, CDR2 YYNGEE. V lost 0 bases, J lost 5 bases, and 2 bases stayed unmatched.

V and J are TRBV7-9 and TRBJ1-4; D is undetermined. Germline V gene lookup returns CDR1 SEHNR and CDR2 FQNEAQ (reference sequence). The CDR3 has 11 amino acids. V lost 4 bases and J 8 bases, leaving 5 bases between the germline ends. The CDR3 here is CASSSSEKLFF. The CDR3 coding sequence is TGTGCCAGCAGCTCTAGCGAAAAACTGTTTTTT.

The chain links TRBV27 to TRBJ2-3; 9 bases align to TRBD2. Unmatched junction bases numbered 10, after V lost 5 bases and J lost 4 bases. From germline, CDR1 is MNHEY and CDR2 SMNVEV (reference sequence). The CDR3 spans 16 residues. DNA of the CDR3: TGTGCCAGCAGTACCCTAGGGAGCGGGGGGTCAGATACGCAGTATTTT. Amino acid sequence: CASSTLGSGGSDTQYF.